This TCR beta chain stems from a study of blood T cell repertoires in COVID-19. Method: immunoSEQ multiplex PCR; TCRdb's copy keeps in-frame clones and lacks some. The repertoire holds about 200,000 clones, with roughly 90% as singletons. Points on this clone: Other DNA sequences of this sample code for an identical CDR3.

This clonotype originated in a woman under 40 who had recovered from COVID-19. Source material: PBMCs or T cells enriched from blood (not recorded which).

The CDR3 DNA follows: TGCGCCAGCAGCCAAGATTGGCGAGGTCTGAACACTGAAGCTTTCTTT. It is translated as CASSQDWRGLNTEAFF. The chain uses TRBV4-3 and TRBJ1-1; D gene ambiguous. Trimming took 0 bases from V and 0 from J, leaving 11 bases between them. CDR1 LGHNA and CDR2 YSLEER come from the germline V gene. This CDR3 is 16 amino acids long.